This T cell receptor (beta chain) was recorded in a study of T cells after yellow fever vaccination. About the research overall: Some fractions had low cell numbers, and these were prepared with SMART-Seq v4 Ultra Low Input.

A single record per CDR3 protein comes from TCRdb applying MiXCR to the 5' RACE reads. Here the sample spans about 58,000 distinct CDR3 sequences, around 6.1% being singletons. This clonotype was seen repeatedly, ten times or more. Broader study findings: A faster peak, day 5 versus 15, was reached by the weaker secondary response.

The TCR originated in a man aged 18-30 years who received the YFV17D yellow fever vaccine. Sample: PBMCs, either bulk or a sorted T-cell subset (CD4+, CD8+, memory, or dextramer-sorted; not recorded which), taken on the day of the yellow fever booster vaccination.

The CDR3: CSVAASGGVSSTQYF. The CDR3 nucleotides are TGCAGCGTTGCGGCTAGCGGGGGGGTTTCGAGTACGCAGTATTTT. The V and J genes are TRBV29-1 and TRBJ2-3; 12 bases line up with TRBD2. Germline V gives CDR1 SQVTM, CDR2 ANQGSEA. The CDR3 is 15 amino acids. V was clipped by 4 bases and J by 8 bases; unmatched bases: 10.